This T cell receptor beta chain appears in the sequencing data of a study of blood T cells in healthy people across ages. In its sample, this clonotype was seen a few times. The antigen is not known. Using a J-beta primer mix together with a sample-barcoded 5' primer, a second PCR was run for about 7 to 12 cycles. One entry per CDR3 protein results from TCRdb running MiXCR on the 5' RACE reads. The sample gives about a million distinct CDR3 sequences, 45% to 50% of which show up once; around an eighth is in the top ten. Germline assignment: CDR1 KGHSH and CDR2 LQKENI. The CDR3 is 17 residues long. J gave up 0 bases and V 4 bases, and 6 bases lay outside the gene matches. Study-wide results and caveats: PBMCs left unsorted prevented a conclusive naive versus antigen-experienced comparison.

Sequencing was carried out using blood. This TCR was sampled from a man younger than 45 in good health. The chain employs TRBV18 and TRBJ2-6, with 7 bases matching TRBD1. Here the CDR3 reads CASSQGAPSSGANVLTF. The CDR3 bases are TGTGCCAGCTCACAGGGGGCGCCTTCCTCTGGGGCCAACGTCCTGACTTTC.